Below, 26 T cell receptor beta chains from the same sample are listed, as sequenced in a study of Graves' ophthalmopathy and Graves' hyperthyroidism. Amplification from RNA transcripts yielded the TCR beta CDR3 regions. Second-round multiplex PCR came after a first-round RT-PCR that employed HTBI primers. TCRdb passed the multiplex PCR reads through MiXCR, listing each CDR3 protein once. The sample gives about 1.2 million distinct CDR3 sequences, approximately 35% of which show up once; 11% is in the top ten. Sequencing was done on a sample of peripheral blood or thyroid tissue (not recorded which). The receptors come from an adult man with Graves' hyperthyroidism.

Here the CDR3 reads CASSEDRFSSGYTF. The CDR3 bases are TGTGCCAGCAGTGAAGACAGGTTTTCCTCTGGCTACACCTTC. V and J are TRBV2 and TRBJ1-2; tentatively, D is TRBD1 (5 bases). V shed 1 base and J shed 7 bases, with 13 bases lying between them. The CDR3 is 14 residues long. Germline values: CDR1 SNHLY, CDR2 FYNNEI.

This clonotype appeared many times. V and J are TRBV6-6 and TRBJ2-2; TRBD2 matches at 10 bases. Germline CDR1 is MNHNY and CDR2 is SVGAGI (reference sequence). V gave up 5 bases and J gave up 7 bases; unmatched junction bases: 7. The CDR3 consists of 15 residues. CDR3 residues: CASSGAGGPNGELFF. The CDR3 nucleotides are TGTGCCAGCAGTGGAGCGGGAGGGCCAAACGGGGAGCTGTTTTTT.

This clonotype occurred many times. This chain connects TRBV5-6 to TRBJ2-7; D is undetermined. Germline V gives CDR1 SGHDT, CDR2 YYEEEE. Trimming shortened V by 1 base and J by 7 bases, and 15 bases separated the two germline ends. CDR3 length equals 14 residues. This CDR3 reads CASSLPVELGEQYF. CDR3 nucleotides: TGTGCCAGCAGCTTGCCCGTGGAGCTCGGTGAGCAGTACTTC.

The sample holds many counts of this clonotype. The CDR3 loop is CAISEPKSGTLETQYF. The DNA of the CDR3 is TGTGCCATCAGTGAGCCAAAGTCCGGGACCCTCGAGACCCAGTACTTC. The chain joins TRBV10-3 to TRBJ2-5; tentatively, D is TRBD1 or TRBD2 (5 bases each). This CDR3 contains 16 residues. V was cut by 2 bases and J by 5 bases, with 18 bases left in between. Germline CDR1 and CDR2: ENHRY and SYGVKD.

In its sample, this clonotype was seen many times. The rearrangement joins TRBV4-1 to TRBJ1-2, with D unresolved. Germline V gene data show CDR1 as MGHRA and CDR2 as YSYEKL. CDR3 size: 13 residues. The V end lost 1 base, the J end lost 3 bases, and 6 bases lay between the germline ends. CDR3 nucleotides: TGCGCCAGCAGCCAAGTTGTACACTATGGCTACACCTTC. This translates into CASSQVVHYGYTF.

CDR3 protein: CSLVGGETQYF. The CDR3 DNA reads TGCAGCTTAGTTGGGGGTGAGACCCAGTACTTC. J is TRBJ2-5 and V is TRBV29-1, with D possibly called TRBD1 or TRBD2 (5 bases each). Trimming shortened V by 8 bases and J by 5 bases, and 12 bases separated the two germline ends. Germline lookup yields CDR1 SQVTM and CDR2 ANQGSEA. This CDR3 is built from 11 residues.

In the case of this clonotype: Without the conserved terminal phenylalanine or tryptophan, this CDR3 likely stems from a read error. It is unclear where the CDR3 begins or ends on the DNA, so no DNA is shown, and the CDR3 is as TCRdb lists it. The chain links TRBV10-3 to TRBJ2-7; TRBD1 is the table's D call, not checked against the DNA. The CDR3 totals 8 residues, both ends included. Germline V CDR1 and CDR2: ENHRY, SYGVKD. The CDR3: CAIRQGST.

Ten or more counts support this clonotype. The chain uses TRBV14 and TRBJ1-2; D may be TRBD1 (6 bases). Trimming removed 3 bases at V and 8 bases at J, with 19 bases between. The CDR3 totals 15 residues. Germline CDR1 reads SGHDN; CDR2 reads FVKESK. The CDR3 DNA follows: TGTGCCAGCAGCCACCTTGGAGGGGCGGGGGCCGGCTACACCTTC. Translated, it gives CASSHLGGAGAGYTF.

This clonotype was detected many times. V and J are TRBV29-1 and TRBJ1-1, with D possibly being TRBD1 (5 bases). V was cut by 6 bases and J by 1 base, with 6 bases left in between. Germline V gene lookup returns CDR1 SQVTM and CDR2 ANQGSEA. The CDR3 length is 11 residues. The chain's CDR3 is CSVDKNTEAFF. In nucleotides, the CDR3 is TGCAGCGTGGACAAGAACACTGAAGCTTTCTTT.

The gene calls are TRBV10-2 and TRBJ2-7, with 8 positions matching TRBD1. The DNA end is more similar to TRBJ2-1, so the J call may be wrong. The germline CDR1 and CDR2 sequences are WSHSY and SAAADI. The CDR3 has 15 residues. CDR3: CASRSRQGRHNEQFF. The CDR3 DNA is TGCGCCAGCAGATCCAGACAGGGGAGGCACAATGAGCAGTTCTTC.

In this sample, this clonotype turned up many times. The chain combines TRBV10-3 with TRBJ2-5; 9 bases line up with TRBD2. This CDR3 comprises 14 residues. CDR1 and CDR2 from the germline V gene are ENHRY and SYGVKD. Trimming at V came to 3 bases and at J to 5 bases, leaving 4 bases not matched to a gene. CDR3 in DNA: TGTGCCATCAGTGACTCCAGCGGGGGGGAGACCCAGTACTTC. Amino acid sequence: CAISDSSGGETQYF.

This clonotype was picked up a small number of times. A junction end diverges from the germline sequence, so it may reflect a read error. This rearrangement joins TRBV25-1 to TRBJ1-6; D uncertain. Germline V gene lookup returns CDR1 MGHDK and CDR2 SYGVNS. The CDR3 spans 16 residues. The CDR3 coding sequence is TGTGCCAGCAGTTACTCGGCAGGCTCCTATAATTCACCCCCCCACTTT. Translating gives CASSYSAGSYNSPPHF.

In the case of this clonotype: The junction departs from germline at one end; a sequencing error may be responsible. The chain employs TRBV7-2 and TRBJ1-2; 7 bases fit TRBD1. The germline CDR1 and CDR2 sequences are SGHTA and FQGNSA. The CDR3 sequence is 14 residues long. For the CDR3, the DNA is TGCGCCAGCAGCCGCAACAGGGGAGACTATGGCTACACCTTC. It yields the protein CASSRNRGDYGYTF.

This clonotype appeared many times. Here the CDR3 reads CASSLKPQGNEQYF. CDR3 DNA: TGCGCCAGCAGCTTAAAGCCGCAGGGGAACGAGCAGTACTTC. The rearrangement joins TRBV4-1 to TRBJ2-7, with D possibly being TRBD1 (6 bases). CDR3 size: 14 residues. V dropped 5 bases and J dropped 5 bases, with 16 bases sitting between them. Germline V gives CDR1 MGHRA, CDR2 YSYEKL.

V usage is TRBV7-3 and J usage is TRBJ2-2; either TRBD1 or TRBD2 may supply D (5 bases each). Germline CDR1 is SGHTA and CDR2 is FQGTGA. Between the trimmed V and J ends, which lost 1 base and 6 bases, there was a span of 9 bases. The CDR3 has 14 residues. The chain's CDR3 is CASSLRGRPGELFF. The DNA for the CDR3 is TGTGCCAGCAGCTTAAGGGGACGTCCCGGGGAGCTGTTTTTT.

This clonotype was observed many times. The V gene is TRBV19, the J gene TRBJ1-5, with no clear D. Germline CDR1 reads LNHDA; CDR2 reads SQIVND (reference sequence). CDR3 length: 13 residues. Trimming took off 5 bases at V and 7 bases at J, with 12 bases between the two ends. This CDR3 reads CASSLAVEQPQHF. CDR3 DNA: TGTGCCAGTAGTCTGGCGGTTGAGCAGCCCCAGCATTTT.

V gene TRBV15 combines with J gene TRBJ1-2, with TRBD1 identical over 7 bases. V lost 5 bases to trimming and J lost 8 bases; unmatched junction nucleotides: 14. CDR1 LNHNV and CDR2 YYDKDF come from the germline V gene (reference sequence). This CDR3 spans 15 amino acids. As DNA, the CDR3 is TGTGCCACCAGCCCCCGAGGCGGGACAGCATTAGGCTACACCTTC. Its translation: CATSPRGGTALGYTF.

About this clonotype itself: Possible read error: a much larger clone is one base away. This rearrangement joins TRBV7-9 to TRBJ2-7; D might be TRBD2 (5 bases). Germline CDR1 is SEHNR and CDR2 is FQNEAQ (reference sequence). The CDR3 contains 13 residues. Trimming took off 5 bases at V and 4 bases at J, with 12 bases between the two ends. CDR3 nucleotides: TGTGCCAGCAGCCCGAACGGGAATTACGAGCAGTACTTC. Translation gives CASSPNGNYEQYF.

V usage is TRBV10-3 and J usage is TRBJ1-5; TRBD1 is a possible D gene (6 bases). The V and J ends lost 6 bases and 0 bases respectively, with 18 bases between them. CDR1 is ENHRY, CDR2 SYGVKD, per germline. The CDR3 contains 17 residues. The DNA of the CDR3 is TGTGCCATCAGCCCCAGCCGGGACACTAGTAGCAATCAGCCCCAGCATTTT. Protein product: CAISPSRDTSSNQPQHF.

This sequence joins TRBV6-1 and TRBJ2-7, with 8 bases identical to TRBD1. CDR1 is MNHNS and CDR2 is SASEGT in the germline V gene. The CDR3 consists of 15 residues. Trimming removed 4 bases from V and 0 bases from J; junction bases left unmatched: 5. Written as DNA, the CDR3 is TGTGCCAGCAGTGCGCGACAGGGGACCTCCTACGAGCAGTACTTC. Translation gives CASSARQGTSYEQYF.

This clonotype was seen a few times. This chain uses TRBV18 with TRBJ2-5; D ambiguous. Germline V gene data show CDR1 as KGHSH and CDR2 as LQKENI. Trimming left V 0 bases short and J 0 bases short, with 8 bases between. CDR3 length equals 15 residues. CDR3 in DNA: TGTGCCAGCTCACCACCGACGGCGTACCAAGAGACCCAGTACTTC. It yields the protein CASSPPTAYQETQYF.

There are a few counts of this clonotype. The rearrangement uses TRBV28 and TRBJ2-5; D gene uncertain. Trimming took off 3 bases at V and 1 base at J, with 12 bases between the two ends. Germline CDR1 and CDR2: MDHEN and SYDVKM. The CDR3 sequence is 15 residues long. The DNA for the CDR3 is TGTGCCAGCAGTTTTACTCGCCGGGCCCAAGAGACCCAGTACTTC. It translates to CASSFTRRAQETQYF.

At least ten counts were recorded for this clonotype. The genes are TRBV7-6 and TRBJ1-2; D unresolved. This CDR3 region has 14 residues. CDR1 is SGHVS, CDR2 FNYEAQ, per germline. Trimming took 5 bases from V and 8 from J, leaving 18 bases between them. CDR3: CASSPDRVARGYTF. The CDR3 nucleotides read TGTGCCAGCAGCCCGGACCGTGTTGCGCGGGGCTACACCTTC.

This clonotype was seen at least ten times. The CDR3 DNA sequence: TGTGCCAGCAGCGCAGGGACAGGCCAAGAGACCCAGTACTTC. It translates to CASSAGTGQETQYF. The genes are TRBV7-2 and TRBJ2-5, with 8 bases that match TRBD1. Germline V gene lookup returns CDR1 SGHTA and CDR2 FQGNSA. The CDR3 has 14 amino acids. Trimming removed 5 bases from V and 1 base from J; junction bases left unmatched: 3.

The chain is built from TRBV10-3 and TRBJ2-7, with TRBD2 matching 7 bases. The CDR3 runs to 13 residues. V shed 2 bases and J 3 bases; nucleotides not matched to a gene: 1. The germline V gene encodes CDR1 ENHRY and CDR2 SYGVKD. In DNA form, the CDR3 reads TGTGCCATCAGTGAGGGGGGGGACTACGAGCAGTACTTC. Its translation is CAISEGGDYEQYF.

The CDR3 region is CASRNDRDPLHF. CDR3 coding DNA: TGTGCCAGCAGGAACGACAGAGACCCCCTCCACTTT. V gene TRBV7-2 combines with J gene TRBJ1-6; a weak D match, TRBD1 (5 bases). Trimming took off 6 bases at V and 13 bases at J, with 13 bases between the two ends. The CDR3 length is 12 residues. Per the germline V gene, CDR1 is SGHTA and CDR2 is FQGNSA.